This entry describes one TCR beta chain. This clonotype was found many times. Which antigen it targets is not known. Base qualities are not recorded, but no much larger clone differs from it by a single base. Amplification of TCR beta CDR3 regions was carried out from RNA transcripts. The TCR CDR3 was subjected to a first round of RT-PCR using the HTBI primer set and the Qiagen OneStep RT-PCR kit. Libraries were constructed in a second round of multiplex PCR, after which size selection and purification were performed. Paired-end sequencing of the libraries was performed with 100 bp reads on an Illumina HiSeq2000. The study's processing was this. SOAPnuke was used to process the raw data, with reads discarded if the reads contained adapters or uncalled bases, had a mean Phred below 15, or lacked an exact constant-primer or identifier match. High-quality paired reads were merged using COPE v1.2.5, and each unique nucleotide sequence was defined as a clonotype. Clonotypes were aligned to IMGT TRBV, TRBD and TRBJ reference segments using MiTCR v1.1. The analysis was restricted to V-J combinations with a frequency above 0.0001, which together covered 99.2% of the repertoires. A TCS score was defined as the ratio between F50 (clonal expansion) and ExV (chaos), using BLOSUM62-based TCRdist between CDR3 peptides within each V-J. Welch's t-statistics and random forest reduced fewer than 550 V-J features to 13, which were used in a naive Bayes classifier (R e1071). The public reads were reprocessed in TCRdb via fastp at Q25 and MiXCR, keeping in-frame beta chains. When rows share a CDR3 protein, they turn into one entry using the most common DNA and genes. These V and J calls are TCRdb output, not the study's own analysis. Recorded for this sample are some 320,000 distinct CDR3 sequences; approximately 15% of them occurred a single time. 30% to 35% of the sample goes to the ten largest clones.

In the ophthalmopathy patients, disease was moderately to severely active, with a Clinical Activity Score of 3 or more, a NOSPECS grade of 4 or more, and a duration of less than 3 months. Exclusion was applied to patients with uncontrolled infections, other autoimmune diseases, pregnancy or lactation. Diagnoses relied on clinical symptoms, serum thyroxine and TRAb, thyroid ultrasound and orbital computed tomography. PBMCs were isolated from about 10 ml of fresh peripheral blood by Ficoll-Paque density gradient centrifugation. Trizol reagent was used to extract total RNA, and RNA quality was then checked on an Agilent 2100 Bioanalyzer. The data were taken from a study of T cells in Graves' hyperthyroidism and ophthalmopathy (dated by TCRdb to the late 2010s). Study-level background: Peripheral blood was sampled at the time of initial diagnosis, prior to any treatment. A discovery cohort of about 95 patients, fewer than 50 with Graves' ophthalmopathy and fewer than 65 with stable Graves' hyperthyroidism, was used to find distinguishing TCR V-J signatures. Prospective prediction of ophthalmopathy was tested in an independent validation cohort consisting of roughly 19 hyperthyroidism patients and approximately 16 patients who later progressed to ophthalmopathy. The 95 to 100 discovery patients were randomly divided into training and test sets at a 7:3 ratio. In several Graves' hyperthyroidism patients, the study also compared T-cell repertoires from thyroid tissue with T-cell repertoires from blood. After sampling, hyperthyroidism patients received methimazole starting at 30 mg daily, and ophthalmopathy patients received high-dose intravenous methylprednisolone. The paper reports TCR Vbeta CDR3 sequencing of about 140 peripheral blood samples: approximately 41 ophthalmopathy, fewer than 85 hyperthyroidism and approximately 17 progressor patients. The investigation overall reported the following: In validation, progression to ophthalmopathy was predicted by the model with more than 65% sensitivity and nearly 75% specificity, a median of about 6 months before onset. A 13 V-J signature model separated ophthalmopathy from stable hyperthyroidism, with roughly 88% sensitivity and roughly 81% specificity in cross-validation and 80%/75% in testing. Blood samples also contained most of the expanded thyroid clonotypes (frequency above 0.001), which suggests that blood repertoires may reflect thyroid immune responses. No statistical method was used to fix the sample size in advance, and group allocation was not hidden from the investigators.

Between the V and J ends, shortened by 3 bases and 2 bases respectively, the junction contains 19 bases. Counted from cysteine to phenylalanine, this CDR3 has 17 amino acids. Left in the record is the CDR3 DNA by itself, 51 bases read in frame from the first base. In the germline V gene, CDR1 corresponds to MDHEN and CDR2 to SYDVKM. The receptor was derived from a woman in her thirties or forties with Graves' ophthalmopathy. Sequencing was done on a sample of blood. The chain is assembled from TRBV28 and TRBJ1-2; 5 matching bases give a weak D call of TRBD1. The sequenced DNA is TGTGCCAGCAGTTTTCTTTGGGTACGGGGCAGGAACTATGGCTACACCTTC. It encodes CASSFLWVRGRNYGYTF.